Below, 2 T cell receptor beta chains from the same sample are listed, as sequenced in a study of identical twins. Each CDR3 protein is one row after TCRdb ran MiXCR on the 5' RACE reads. The table lists 1,800,000 or so distinct CDR3 sequences, less than 40% of them singletons. Sequencing used cord blood. The receptors here all came from a newborn girl in good health.

This clonotype has at least ten counts. This chain links TRBV29-1 with TRBJ2-1, with 10 nucleotides matching TRBD2. With V trimmed by 2 bases and J by 4 bases, 2 bases remained unmatched. The CDR3 consists of 14 residues. Germline V lookup: CDR1 SQVTM, CDR2 ANQGSEA. CDR3 amino acids: CSVESSGSYNEQFF. CDR3 DNA: TGCAGCGTTGAATCTAGCGGGAGTTACAATGAGCAGTTCTTC.

In its sample, this clonotype was seen a few times. The chain recombines TRBV28 with TRBJ1-5; a weak D match, TRBD1 (5 bases). With 3 bases removed from V and 1 base from J, the gap between germline ends came to 10 bases. The CDR3 has 15 residues. Germline loops: CDR1 MDHEN, CDR2 SYDVKM. The CDR3 bases are TGTGCCAGCAGTTTTGCCAGGGCGAGCAATCAGCCCCAGCATTTT. Amino acid sequence: CASSFARASNQPQHF. The full variable domain, completed using reference TRBV28 and TRBJ1-5, is DVKVTQSSRYLVKRTGEKVFLECVQDMDHENMFWYRQDPGLGLRLIYFSYDVKMKEKGDIPEGYSVSREKKERFSLILESASTNQTSMYLCASSFARASNQPQHFGDGTRLSIL.